This TCR beta chain was recorded in a study of STAT5B mutations in CD4+ large granular lymphocyte leukemia. On this clone itself: The antigen is not known.

Sequencing was performed with immunoSEQ multiplex PCR; in TCRdb, only in-frame clones are kept and a portion is missing. The sample lists about 30,000 clones, nearly 80% occurring once. Regarding the study as a whole: About 24% of private leukemic clonotypes occurred rarely in other patients' non-leukemic repertoires.

Source material: CD4+ T cells from blood buffy coats. This clonotype originated in a human donor in good health.

In DNA form, the CDR3 reads TGTGCCAGCAGTCGGACCTCCTCTGGAAACACCATATATTTT. Amino acids: CASSRTSSGNTIYF. The chain combines TRBV27 with TRBJ1-3; D is ambiguous. V dropped 5 bases and J dropped 0 bases, with 8 bases sitting between them. This CDR3 region has 14 residues. CDR1 and CDR2 from the germline V gene are MNHEY and SMNVEV (reference sequence).